The entry below gives a single T cell receptor (beta chain) sequence along with its context. In the original analysis: Quantification of nucleated cells was approximated via reference gene primer amplification. The repertoire was sequenced with immunoSEQ multiplex PCR; TCRdb's copy has only in-frame clones and lacks some. For V, J and clone size, that table is used; D and trimming come from the DNA. The sample has around 260,000 clones; 88% are singletons. These data originate in a study of blood T cell repertoires in COVID-19. The CDR3 consists of 14 residues. Trimming cost V 5 bases and J 4 bases, with 12 bases left between them. CDR1 and CDR2 (germline): MDHEN, SYDVKM.

This clonotype originated in a woman in her seventies with COVID-19, enrolled during active disease. Sequencing was performed on peripheral blood. This sequence joins TRBV28 and TRBJ1-3; tentative D call: TRBD1 (6 bases). CDR3 loop: CASSIRGFGNTIYF. CDR3 in DNA: TGTGCCAGCAGTATAAGGGGGTTCGGAAACACCATATATTTT.